These T cell receptor beta chains were read from a single sample in a study of cytomegalovirus exposure and HLA in healthy donors. Using immunoSEQ multiplex PCR, the repertoire was profiled, and TCRdb retains in-frame clones only, with some absent. The table lists 200,000 to 250,000 clones, 85% to 90% of them singletons. Sample: PBMCs. The receptors here all came from a human donor in good health. CDR3s include the opening cysteine and the closing phenylalanine or tryptophan. A D gene is named only where the DNA matches it firmly. Rows may omit the clone size; those that give it use once, few, many or a size class.

v_call: TRBV13; cdr3_length: 14; j_call: TRBJ2-5; d_call: TRBD1; clone_size: .; cdr3_nt: TGTGCCAGCAGCTATGGGACAGTCCAAGAGACCCAGTACTTC; cdr3_aa: CASSYGTVQETQYF
v_call: TRBV27; cdr3_length: 13; j_call: TRBJ2-5; d_call: TRBD1; clone_size: .; cdr3_nt: TGTGCCAGCAGTTCGACAGGGTTCGAGACCCAGTACTTC; cdr3_aa: CASSSTGFETQYF
v_call: TRBV5-8; cdr3_length: 9; j_call: TRBJ1-2; d_call: .; clone_size: .; cdr3_nt: TGTGCCAGCAGCGCGGACACCCCCTTC; cdr3_aa: CASSADTPF
v_call: TRBV7-3; cdr3_length: 14; j_call: TRBJ2-1; d_call: TRBD1; clone_size: .; cdr3_nt: TGTGCCAGCAGCCCGGGACAGGGGTTCAATGAGCAGTTCTTC; cdr3_aa: CASSPGQGFNEQFF
v_call: TRBV25-1; cdr3_length: 17; j_call: TRBJ2-5; d_call: TRBD2; clone_size: .; cdr3_nt: TGTGCCAGCATCGGGACTAGCGGAAGACGCTCTACGGAGGCCCAGTACTTC; cdr3_aa: CASIGTSGRRSTEAQYF
v_call: TRBV19; cdr3_length: 14; j_call: TRBJ1-4; d_call: TRBD1; clone_size: .; cdr3_nt: TGTGCCAGTAGTAGACAGGGGACAGGAGAAAAACTGTTTTTT; cdr3_aa: CASSRQGTGEKLFF
v_call: TRBV29-1; cdr3_length: 17; j_call: TRBJ2-1; d_call: TRBD2; clone_size: .; cdr3_nt: TGCAGCTTGAGCGCTAGCGGGATGGGCCCCTCCTACAATGAGCAGTTCTTC; cdr3_aa: CSLSASGMGPSYNEQFF
v_call: TRBV7-9; cdr3_length: 13; j_call: TRBJ1-1; d_call: .; clone_size: .; cdr3_nt: TGTGCCAGCAGATGGGGGGTCGAGACTGAAGCTTTCTTT; cdr3_aa: CASRWGVETEAFF
v_call: TRBV7-3; cdr3_length: 16; j_call: TRBJ2-1; d_call: .; clone_size: once; cdr3_nt: TGTGCCAGCAGTCAAGGCGGGACCCAACTAAACAATGAGCAGTTCTTC; cdr3_aa: CASSQGGTQLNNEQFF
v_call: TRBV23-1; cdr3_length: 12; j_call: TRBJ1-1; d_call: .; clone_size: .; cdr3_nt: TGCGCCAGCAGTCAGGGGGGCACTGAAGCTTTCTTT; cdr3_aa: CASSQGGTEAFF
v_call: TRBV28; cdr3_length: 16; j_call: TRBJ2-1; d_call: TRBD2; clone_size: few; cdr3_nt: TGTGCCAGCAGTCCCATAGCGGGAGGGGGTTACAATGAGCAGTTCTTC; cdr3_aa: CASSPIAGGGYNEQFF
v_call: TRBV6-1; cdr3_length: 15; j_call: TRBJ1-4; d_call: .; clone_size: .; cdr3_nt: TGTGCCAGCAGTGAATATGGAGGGGGGGTCGGGGAACTGTTTTTT; cdr3_aa: CASSEYGGGVGELFF
v_call: TRBV19; cdr3_length: 15; j_call: TRBJ2-7; d_call: TRBD2; clone_size: .; cdr3_nt: TGTGCCAGTAGTCCCCGGACTAGCGGAATCTACGAGCAGTACTTC; cdr3_aa: CASSPRTSGIYEQYF
v_call: TRBV7-2; cdr3_length: 18; j_call: TRBJ2-5; d_call: TRBD1; clone_size: .; cdr3_nt: TGTGCCAGCAGCTTAGCTGGACAGGGATCGCCTTACCAAGAGACCCAGTACTTC; cdr3_aa: CASSLAGQGSPYQETQYF
v_call: TRBV20-1; cdr3_length: 11; j_call: TRBJ2-7; d_call: .; clone_size: once; cdr3_nt: TGCAGTGCAATACTAGGCTACGAGCAGTACTTC; cdr3_aa: CSAILGYEQYF
v_call: TRBV18; cdr3_length: 18; j_call: TRBJ2-6; d_call: .; clone_size: few; cdr3_nt: TGTGCCAGCTCACCAACCCCAGGGGGGAGCTCTGGGGCCAACGTCCTGACTTTC; cdr3_aa: CASSPTPGGSSGANVLTF
v_call: TRBV19; cdr3_length: 14; j_call: TRBJ2-5; d_call: .; clone_size: .; cdr3_nt: TGTGCCAGTAGTACCTTAGACAGTCGGGAGACCCAGTACTTC; cdr3_aa: CASSTLDSRETQYF
v_call: TRBV4-1; cdr3_length: 15; j_call: TRBJ1-5; d_call: TRBD1; clone_size: few; cdr3_nt: TGCGCCAGCAGCCGGGGACAGGGTGGCAATCAGCCCCAGCATTTT; cdr3_aa: CASSRGQGGNQPQHF
v_call: TRBV19; cdr3_length: 16; j_call: TRBJ2-2; d_call: TRBD2; clone_size: .; cdr3_nt: TGTGCCAGTAGTATCCGAGCGGGAGTTGGAACCGGGGAGCTGTTTTTT; cdr3_aa: CASSIRAGVGTGELFF
v_call: TRBV25-1; cdr3_length: 18; j_call: TRBJ2-7; d_call: TRBD2; clone_size: .; cdr3_nt: TGTGCCAGCAGTGAATACCTCGACACTAGCGGGAGGGCCCGGGAGCAGTACTTC; cdr3_aa: CASSEYLDTSGRAREQYF
v_call: TRBV12-5; cdr3_length: 17; j_call: TRBJ2-2; d_call: TRBD1; clone_size: .; cdr3_nt: TGTGCTAGTGGTTTGGGACAGGGTTTTGTTGGCACCGGGGAGCTGTTTTTT; cdr3_aa: CASGLGQGFVGTGELFF
v_call: TRBV28; cdr3_length: 14; j_call: TRBJ2-7; d_call: .; clone_size: .; cdr3_nt: TGTGCCAGCAGTCTAATCCTGACTAGTGACGAGCAGTACTTC; cdr3_aa: CASSLILTSDEQYF